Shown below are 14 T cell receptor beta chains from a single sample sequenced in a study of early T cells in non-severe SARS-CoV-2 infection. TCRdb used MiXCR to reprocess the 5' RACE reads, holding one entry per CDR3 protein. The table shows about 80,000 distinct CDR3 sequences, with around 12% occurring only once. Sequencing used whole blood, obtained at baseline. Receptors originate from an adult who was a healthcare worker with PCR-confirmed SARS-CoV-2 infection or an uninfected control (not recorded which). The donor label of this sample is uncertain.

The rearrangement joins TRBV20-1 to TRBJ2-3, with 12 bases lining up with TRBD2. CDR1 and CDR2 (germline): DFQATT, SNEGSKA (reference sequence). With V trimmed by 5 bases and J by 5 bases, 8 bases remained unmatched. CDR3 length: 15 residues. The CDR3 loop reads CSAAIMTSGGDTQYF. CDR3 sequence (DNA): TGCAGTGCTGCAATAATGACTAGCGGGGGAGATACGCAGTATTTT.

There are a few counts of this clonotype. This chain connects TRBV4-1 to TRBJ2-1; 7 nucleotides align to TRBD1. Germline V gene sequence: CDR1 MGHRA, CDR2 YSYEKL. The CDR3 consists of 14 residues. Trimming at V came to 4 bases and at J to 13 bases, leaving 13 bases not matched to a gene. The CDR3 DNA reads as TGCGCCAGCAGCCTGATTAAGACAGGGCCCAAACAGTTCTTC. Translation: CASSLIKTGPKQFF.

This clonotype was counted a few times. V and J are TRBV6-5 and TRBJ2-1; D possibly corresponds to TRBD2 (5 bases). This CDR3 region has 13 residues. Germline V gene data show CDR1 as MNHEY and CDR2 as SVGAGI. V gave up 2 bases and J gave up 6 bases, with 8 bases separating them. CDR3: CASSYGLGNEQFF. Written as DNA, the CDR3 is TGTGCCAGCAGTTACGGACTTGGCAATGAGCAGTTCTTC.

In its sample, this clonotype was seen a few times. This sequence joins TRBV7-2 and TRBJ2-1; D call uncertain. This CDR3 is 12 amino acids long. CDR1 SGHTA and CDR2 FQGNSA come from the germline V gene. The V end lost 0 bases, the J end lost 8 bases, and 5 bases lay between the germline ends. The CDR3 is CASSLALHEQFF. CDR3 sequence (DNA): TGTGCCAGCAGCTTAGCGCTCCATGAGCAGTTCTTC.

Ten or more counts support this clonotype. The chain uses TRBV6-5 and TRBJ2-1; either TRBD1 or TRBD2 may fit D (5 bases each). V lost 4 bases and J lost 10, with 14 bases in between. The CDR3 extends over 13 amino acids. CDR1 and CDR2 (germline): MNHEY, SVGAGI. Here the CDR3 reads CASSSGPPREQFF. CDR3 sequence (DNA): TGTGCCAGCAGTTCGGGACCTCCCAGGGAGCAGTTCTTC.

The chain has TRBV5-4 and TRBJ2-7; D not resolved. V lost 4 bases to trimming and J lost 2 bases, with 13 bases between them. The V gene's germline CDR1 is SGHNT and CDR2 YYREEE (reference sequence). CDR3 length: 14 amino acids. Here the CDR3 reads CASSRAAAAYEQYF. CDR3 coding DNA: TGTGCCAGCAGCAGGGCGGCGGCAGCCTACGAGCAGTACTTC.

The CDR3 region has the DNA TGTGCCAGCAGCACTAGGACAGACAACACTGAAGCTTTCTTT. This gives the protein CASSTRTDNTEAFF. The chain joins TRBV13 to TRBJ1-1; D may be TRBD1 (6 bases). The CDR3 loop spans 14 amino acids. Per the germline V gene, CDR1 is PRHDT and CDR2 is FYEKMQ (reference sequence). Trimming took 5 bases from V and 2 from J, leaving 12 bases between them.

CDR3 in DNA: TGTGCCAGCAGCCAAGCCCCAGGACCCCTCCACTTT. Residues: CASSQAPGPLHF. This chain links TRBV3-1 with TRBJ1-6; the D is unclear. V lost 1 base and J 12 bases, leaving 7 bases between the germline ends. This CDR3 has 12 residues. CDR1 LGHDT and CDR2 YNNKEL come from the germline V gene (reference sequence).

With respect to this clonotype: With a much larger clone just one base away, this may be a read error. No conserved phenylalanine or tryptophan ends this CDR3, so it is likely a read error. The CDR3 region has the DNA TGTGCCAGCAGCTCCGGGACTAGCAGCTCGACGCAGTATTTA. It specifies CASSSGTSSSTQYL. This sequence joins TRBV7-3 and TRBJ2-3; 9 bases are a match to TRBD2. The CDR3 length is 14 residues. The germline V gene encodes CDR1 SGHTA and CDR2 FQGTGA. V dropped 4 bases and J dropped 9; count of bases not matched to a gene: 8.

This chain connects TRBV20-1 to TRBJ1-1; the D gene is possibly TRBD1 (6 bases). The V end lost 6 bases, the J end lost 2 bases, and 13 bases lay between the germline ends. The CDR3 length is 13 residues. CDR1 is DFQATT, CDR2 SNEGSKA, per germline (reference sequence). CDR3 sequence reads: CSADPGQNTEAFF. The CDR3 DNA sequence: TGCAGTGCGGATCCGGGACAAAACACTGAAGCTTTCTTT.

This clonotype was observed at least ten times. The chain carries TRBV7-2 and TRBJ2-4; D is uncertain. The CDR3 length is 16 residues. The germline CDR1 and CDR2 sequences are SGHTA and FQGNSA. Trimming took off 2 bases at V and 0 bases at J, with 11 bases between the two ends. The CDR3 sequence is CASSLQNALAKNIQYF. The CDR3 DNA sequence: TGTGCCAGCAGCTTACAGAACGCCCTAGCCAAAAACATTCAGTACTTC.

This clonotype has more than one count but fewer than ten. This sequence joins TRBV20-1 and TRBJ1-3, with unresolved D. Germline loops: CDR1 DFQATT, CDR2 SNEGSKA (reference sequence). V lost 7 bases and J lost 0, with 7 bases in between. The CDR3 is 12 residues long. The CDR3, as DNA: TGCAGTGGGGAGGGCTCTGGAAACACCATATATTTT. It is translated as CSGEGSGNTIYF.

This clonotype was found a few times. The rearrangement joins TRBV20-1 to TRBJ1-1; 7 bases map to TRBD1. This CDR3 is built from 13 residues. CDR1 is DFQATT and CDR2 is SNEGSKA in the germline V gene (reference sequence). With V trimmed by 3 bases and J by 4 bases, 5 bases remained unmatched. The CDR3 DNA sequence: TGCAGTGCTAGGATCAGGGGGGGCACTGAAGCTTTCTTT. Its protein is CSARIRGGTEAFF.

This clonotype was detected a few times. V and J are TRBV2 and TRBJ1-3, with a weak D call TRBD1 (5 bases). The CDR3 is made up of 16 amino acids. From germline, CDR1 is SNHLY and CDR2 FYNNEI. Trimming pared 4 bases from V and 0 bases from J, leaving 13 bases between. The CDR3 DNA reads TGTGCCAGCAGTGCCTGGACATCATCCTCTGGAAACACCATATATTTT. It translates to CASSAWTSSSGNTIYF.